This record covers a single T cell receptor (beta chain). The sample is drawn from a study of blood T cell repertoires in COVID-19. Study context: Researchers got acute and convalescent COVID-19 samples from the United States, Italy and Spain. In each case, the material was cDNA or gDNA derived from T cells, B-cell-depleted T cells, or PBMCs.

TCRdb's table, derived via immunoSEQ multiplex PCR, lists solely in-frame clones and lacks some. Of roughly 200,000 clones listed, approximately 78% are singletons. Patients in Seattle were enrolled during active infection, then followed longitudinally. The receptor was isolated from a woman aged 80 or over with COVID-19, enrolled during active disease. Sequencing was performed on peripheral blood.

CDR3 loop: CASSPRTHLNTEAFF. The DNA for the CDR3 is TGCGCCAGCAGCCCTAGGACACATCTCAACACTGAAGCTTTCTTT. The chain recombines TRBV5-1 with TRBJ1-1; a weak D match, TRBD1 (5 bases). The CDR3 extends over 15 amino acids. Germline V lookup: CDR1 SGHRS, CDR2 YFSETQ. The germline V and J ends were trimmed by 4 bases and 2 bases, with 15 bases remaining between them.